The T cell receptor (beta chain) described here comes from a study of monozygotic twins with inflammatory bowel disease. Germline values: CDR1 LNHNV, CDR2 YYDKDF (reference sequence). The CDR3 extends over 14 amino acids. TCRdb reprocessed the 5' RACE reads and reports one entry per CDR3 protein, with no DNA. This table lists around 450,000 distinct CDR3 sequences. Each donor supplied more than 2 ml of blood. The chain carries TRBV15 and TRBJ2-7; TCRdb gives TRBD2 as the D gene, but with no DNA this cannot be confirmed. Sample: blood. This sequence originates from a human donor with ulcerative colitis or Crohn's disease, or a healthy co-twin of an affected twin (not recorded which). CDR3 sequence reads: CATSREAEAYEQYF.